This TCR beta chain was sequenced in a study of T cells expressing NK-cell markers. Study background: The study drew TCR beta repertoires from sorted CD3+CD56+NKG2C+, CD3+CD56+NKG2C- and CD3+CD56-NKG2C+ T cells.

TCRdb derives one entry per CDR3 protein from the 5' RACE reads, leaving out DNA. This repertoire includes some 410,000 distinct CDR3 sequences. This CDR3 has 14 amino acids. Germline values: CDR1 SGHAT, CDR2 FQNNGV. This chain joins TRBV11-2 and TRBJ1-4. Sequencing was carried out using blood T cells: a sorted CD56 or NKG2C T cell subset, CD4+ or CD8+ T cells, or bulk PBMC T cells (not recorded which). The receptor was isolated from a woman aged 18 to 75 in good health. CDR3: CASSFNGDNEKLFF.